This entry lists 11 T cell receptor beta chains sequenced from one sample in a study of T cells in Graves' hyperthyroidism and ophthalmopathy. RNA transcripts provided the source from which TCR beta CDR3 regions were amplified. First-round RT-PCR of the TCR CDR3 relied on the HTBI primer set. MiXCR, run by TCRdb on the multiplex PCR reads, gives a single entry per CDR3 protein. The profile shows hundreds of thousands of distinct CDR3 sequences, about 45% of them singletons. Sequenced material: peripheral blood or thyroid tissue (not recorded which). Receptors were obtained from an adult man with Graves' disease, either hyperthyroidism or ophthalmopathy (not recorded which).

The rearrangement links TRBV10-3 to TRBJ1-5; 9 nucleotides line up with TRBD1. V was clipped by 10 bases and J by 6 bases; unmatched bases: 10. In germline, CDR1 is ENHRY, CDR2 SYGVKD. This CDR3 region has 14 residues. The CDR3 bases are TGTGCCAGTAGTGCCGGGACAGGGACTCAGCCCCAGCATTTT. Protein product: CASSAGTGTQPQHF.

This clonotype was counted ten times or more. The rearrangement uses TRBV2 and TRBJ1-2; TRBD1 agrees at 7 bases. Germline assignment: CDR1 SNHLY and CDR2 FYNNEI. The length of the CDR3 is 13 residues. Germline trimming cut 4 bases from V and 3 bases from J; bases unmatched to any gene: 2. CDR3 sequence (DNA): TGTGCCAGCAGTGCCGACAGGGACTATGGCTACACCTTC. Protein: CASSADRDYGYTF.

The chain couples TRBV6-5 to TRBJ1-1; D gene uncertain. Trimming left V 5 bases short and J 7 bases short, with 14 bases between. The CDR3 sequence is 13 residues long. Germline V gene lookup returns CDR1 MNHEY and CDR2 SVGAGI. The chain's CDR3 is CASSGSVGVEAFF. CDR3 sequence (DNA): TGTGCCAGCAGTGGGTCAGTGGGAGTTGAAGCTTTCTTT.

The sample holds a few counts of this clonotype. The chain carries TRBV7-3 and TRBJ2-5, with a weak D call TRBD2 (6 bases). The V gene lost 5 bases and the J gene lost 4 bases, with 17 bases spanning the gap. The CDR3 contains 15 residues. The germline V gene has CDR1 SGHTA and CDR2 FQGTGA. The CDR3 DNA is TGTGCCAGCAGCGCCCGGCAGGGAGGACGAGAGACCCAGTACTTC. Protein sequence: CASSARQGGRETQYF.

V usage is TRBV7-2 and J usage is TRBJ2-7; 9 bases map to TRBD1. Trimming removed 4 bases from V and 3 bases from J; junction bases left unmatched: 7. CDR1 and CDR2 from the germline V gene are SGHTA and FQGNSA. This CDR3 is 15 amino acids long. The CDR3 DNA reads as TGTGCCAGCAGCTCCTTCGACAGGGGGGACTACGAGCAGTACTTC. Protein: CASSSFDRGDYEQYF. Full variable domain (outside the CDR3, taken from reference TRBV7-2 and TRBJ2-7): GAGVSQSPSNKVTEKGKDVELRCDPISGHTALYWYRQSLGQGLEFLIYFQGNSAPDKSGLPSDRFSAERTGGSVSTLTIQRTQQEDSAVYLCASSSFDRGDYEQYFGPGTRLTVT.

Many counts were recorded for this clonotype. This chain links TRBV2 with TRBJ1-2; a possible D gene is TRBD1 (6 bases). With 8 bases removed from V and 6 bases from J, the gap between germline ends came to 13 bases. The germline gives CDR1 SNHLY, CDR2 FYNNEI. This CDR3 region has 12 residues. This CDR3 is CASPGQKDGYTF. As DNA, the CDR3 is TGTGCCAGCCCTGGACAGAAGGATGGCTACACCTTC.

The chain couples TRBV29-1 to TRBJ1-1; TRBD1 might be the D (6 bases). The CDR3 has 13 amino acids. Germline V gene data show CDR1 as SQVTM and CDR2 as ANQGSEA. The V end was cut by 6 bases, the J end by 10 bases, with 21 bases between. The CDR3 coding sequence is TGCAGCGTGAGGACAGCGAGGGGGTGGGTAGCTTTCTTT. This codes for CSVRTARGWVAFF.

The chain carries TRBV20-1 and TRBJ1-1, with TRBD1 matching over 9 bases. The germline V gene has CDR1 DFQATT and CDR2 SNEGSKA (reference sequence). V lost 3 bases to trimming and J lost 2 bases; unmatched junction nucleotides: 4. This CDR3 is 14 amino acids long. This CDR3 reads CSARGQGDNTEAFF. The CDR3 nucleotides are TGCAGTGCTAGGGGACAGGGAGATAACACTGAAGCTTTCTTT.

This clonotype occurred a few times. This chain connects TRBV13 to TRBJ2-7; D uncertain. CDR1 PRHDT and CDR2 FYEKMQ come from the germline V gene (reference sequence). The germline V and J ends were trimmed by 5 bases and 0 bases, with 14 bases remaining between them. The CDR3 length is 15 residues. The chain's CDR3 is CASSQDVGFSYEQYF. The CDR3 nucleotides are TGTGCCAGCAGCCAAGATGTGGGTTTCTCCTACGAGCAGTACTTC.

This clonotype was seen more than once but under ten times. The genes are TRBV6-6 and TRBJ2-5; D may be TRBD1 (6 bases). CDR1 and CDR2 from the germline V gene are MNHNY and SVGAGI (reference sequence). The CDR3 has 14 amino acids. The V gene lost 10 bases and the J gene lost 5 bases, with 20 bases spanning the gap. The CDR3 DNA follows: TGTGCCACATACCGGGACAAGACGGAGGAGACCCAGTACTTC. Amino acids: CATYRDKTEETQYF.

This clonotype was recorded a few times. The chain links TRBV7-2 to TRBJ2-7; possibly TRBD2 for D (6 bases). The V gene lost 5 bases and the J gene lost 1 base, with 12 bases spanning the gap. In germline, CDR1 is SGHTA, CDR2 FQGNSA. The CDR3 runs 14 residues. Here the CDR3 DNA reads TGTGCCAGCAGCCCAGAACTAGCATCCTACGAGCAGTACTTC. Its protein is CASSPELASYEQYF.